The clone carrying this TCR beta chain was observed a few times. Per germline, CDR1 KGHSY and CDR2 FQNENV. The CDR3 has 13 residues. V was trimmed by 0 bases and J by 5 bases, leaving 8 bases between them. This sample is part of a study of blood T cells in healthy people across ages. PCR was performed a second time for roughly 7 to 12 cycles using a sample-barcoded 5' primer and a J-beta primer mix. MiXCR, applied by TCRdb to the 5' RACE reads, yields one record per CDR3 protein. The sample carries about 760,000 distinct CDR3 sequences, 20% to 25% recorded once. The same data also contributed to another study, on T cells of mothers and their children.

The chain is built from TRBV16 and TRBJ2-7; D call uncertain. The sequenced material came from blood. The receptor's source is a boy between 5 and 17 years old in good health. This chain's CDR3 is CASSQSSWDEQYF. CDR3 bases: TGTGCCAGCAGCCAATCATCCTGGGACGAGCAGTACTTC.